Listed below are T cell receptor beta chains from one sample, sequenced in a study of CD8 T cells in ankylosing spondylitis. MiXCR, run by TCRdb on the 5' RACE reads, gives a single entry per CDR3 protein. The sample consists of 200,000 to 250,000 distinct CDR3 sequences, about 11% of them appearing once. The source material was blood, either unsorted or a sorted T cell fraction (not recorded which). The receptors here all came from a male donor with ankylosing spondylitis or in good health (not recorded which). The CDR3 runs from the conserved cysteine through the conserved F or W. D genes are given only for firm matches. The size entry is marked missing in some rows and otherwise reads once, few, many or a size class.

>15|TRBV5-1|many|TRBD2|TRBJ2-1
TGCGCCAGCAGCTTTCTAGCGGGGGGGCCGAATGAGCAGTTCTTC
CASSFLAGGPNEQFF
>15|TRBV12-3/TRBV12-4|.|TRBD2|TRBJ2-1
TGTGCCAGCAGTACGGGACTAGCGGGGGGGCGTGAGCAGTTCTTC
CASSTGLAGGREQFF
>15|TRBV19|many|TRBD1|TRBJ2-3
TGTGCCAGTAGTATTAAGGGACAGGGCACAGATACGCAGTATTTT
CASSIKGQGTDTQYF
>14|TRBV7-8|many|.|TRBJ1-3
TGTGCCAGCAGCTTACGGAGGGATGGAAACACCATATATTTT
CASSLRRDGNTIYF
>12|TRBV20-1|many|.|TRBJ2-7
TGCAGTGCTAGTTTGGACAACTACGAGCAGTACTTC
CSASLDNYEQYF
>15|TRBV6-1|many|TRBD1|TRBJ2-5
TGTGCCACTAGGAGGGGGACAGGGGGAAGTGAGACCCAGTACTTC
CATRRGTGGSETQYF
>14|TRBV24-1|.|TRBD1|TRBJ2-7
TGTGCCACCAGTGACCGGGACAGGGGCGACGAGCAGTACTTC
CATSDRDRGDEQYF
>12|TRBV29-1|many|TRBD1|TRBJ2-5
TGCAGCGTAGGCACAGGGGGGACGGCCCAGTACTTC
CSVGTGGTAQYF
>14|TRBV2|many|.|TRBJ2-5
TGTGCCAGCAGTGAAATAAGGGTACCCGAGACCCAGTACTTC
CASSEIRVPETQYF
>16|TRBV20-1|many|.|TRBJ1-4
TGCAGTGCTAGCCAGAGAGCAGATGCAACTAATGAAAAACTGTTTTTT
CSASQRADATNEKLFF
>14|TRBV7-2|many|TRBD2|TRBJ2-7
TGTGCCAGCCATCCAATGGGGGGGACCTACGAGCAGTACTTC
CASHPMGGTYEQYF
>15|TRBV28|few|.|TRBJ1-3
TGTGCCAGCAGTCCGAGAGACAGGTCTGGAAACACCATATATTTT
CASSPRDRSGNTIYF
>14|TRBV7-2|many|.|TRBJ2-5
TGTGCCAGCAGCTTAGCGGGGGGGCGAGAGACCCAGTACTTC
CASSLAGGRETQYF
>16|TRBV7-2|.|.|TRBJ2-6
TGTGCCAGCAGCTTAGAGGGAACCTCTGGGGCCAACGTCCTGACTTTC
CASSLEGTSGANVLTF
>15|TRBV20-1|few|.|TRBJ1-5
TGCAGTGCTAGAGATGAGGCAGGGCAAACTCAGCCCCAGCATTTT
CSARDEAGQTQPQHF
>15|TRBV21-1|many|.|TRBJ1-6
TGTGCCAGCAGCGGCCAAAGGGACGGTAATTCACCCCTCCACTTT
CASSGQRDGNSPLHF
>13|TRBV7-3|many|TRBD2|TRBJ2-7
TGTGCCAGCAGCTTAAGTCCCGGGGGGGAGCAGTACTTC
CASSLSPGGEQYF
>14|TRBV5-1|.|TRBD1|TRBJ1-5
TGCGCCAGCAGCCAGGGACAGGGAAATCAGCCCCCGCATTTT
CASSQGQGNQPPHF
>17|TRBV20-1|few|TRBD1|TRBJ1-4
TGCTGTGCTAGAGATCACCTGCGACAGGGGTTAAATGAAAAACTGTTTTTT
CCARDHLRQGLNEKLFF
>14|TRBV5-1|many|TRBD1|TRBJ1-1
TGCGCCAGCGGAACGTCAGGGGGTGGCACTGAAGCTTTCTTT
CASGTSGGGTEAFF
>13|TRBV20-1|many|.|TRBJ1-5
TGCAGCTCGGGCCTTTATAGCAATCAGCCCCAGCATTTT
CSSGLYSNQPQHF
>12|TRBV20-1|few|TRBD1|TRBJ1-2
TGCAGTGCCCCAGGACAGGGGCGCGGCTACACCTTC
CSAPGQGRGYTF
>16|TRBV5-1|few|TRBD1|TRBJ1-1
TGCGCCAGCAGCTCCCCAGGACAGGATTCGGACACTGAAGCTTTCTTT
CASSSPGQDSDTEAFF
>12|TRBV30|.|TRBD2|TRBJ2-7
TGTGCCGGGAAGCGGGGGGCTGGCGAGCAGTACTTC
CAGKRGAGEQYF
>16|TRBV6-2/TRBV6-3|many|.|TRBJ2-1
TGTGCCAGCAGGCAAATTGGAACCGGGACAAACAATGAGCAGTTCTTC
CASRQIGTGTNNEQFF
>15|TRBV12-3/TRBV12-4|many|.|TRBJ2-3
TGTGCCAGCAGCATATCTAGCGAGTTCACAGATACGCAGTATTTT
CASSISSEFTDTQYF
>12|TRBV12-3/TRBV12-4|many|.|TRBJ1-1
TGTGCCAGCAGGAGGGTGGGGACTGAAGCTTTCTTT
CASRRVGTEAFF
>20|TRBV6-2/TRBV6-3|few|TRBD2|TRBJ2-3
TGTGCCAGCAGTTATCCCCGGCTAGCGGGGGGTCGGGTTAGCACAGATACGCAGTATTTT
CASSYPRLAGGRVSTDTQYF
>14|TRBV5-1|many|.|TRBJ2-1
TGCGCCAGCAGCTTGGGAACAGACTACAATGAGCAGTTCTTC
CASSLGTDYNEQFF
>13|TRBV20-1|many|.|TRBJ2-7
TGCAGTGCTACGGACAGCACCTCCTACGAGCAGTACTTC
CSATDSTSYEQYF
>15|TRBV7-2|.|.|TRBJ2-5
TGTGCCAGCAGCTTAGTCCCGACAAAACAAGAGACCCAGTACTTC
CASSLVPTKQETQYF
>14|TRBV24-1|.|.|TRBJ1-1
TGTGCCACCAGTGATTCGGGGGATCCCACTGAAGCTTTCTTT
CATSDSGDPTEAFF
>15|TRBV7-8|many|TRBD1|TRBJ1-5
TGTGCCAGCAGCTTCGGAAACAGGGGGAATCAGCCCCAGCATTTT
CASSFGNRGNQPQHF
>16|TRBV3-1|few|.|TRBJ1-4
TGTGCCAGCAGCCAAACCGTGTCGGCAACTAATGAAAAACTGTTTTTT
CASSQTVSATNEKLFF
>13|TRBV24-1|few|.|TRBJ2-1
TGTGCCACGGTCGGACTCAGCGACAATGAGCAGTTCTTC
CATVGLSDNEQFF
>16|TRBV7-9|.|TRBD2|TRBJ2-7
TGTGCCAGCAGCTTAGTAATAGCGGGCAGCTCCTACGAGCAGTACTTC
CASSLVIAGSSYEQYF
>13|TRBV7-3|few|TRBD1|TRBJ1-1
TGTGCCAGCAGCTTACAAGGGGGCAGTGAAGCTTTCTTT
CASSLQGGSEAFF
>13|TRBV12-3/TRBV12-4|.|.|TRBJ1-5
TGTGCCAGCAGTAGAGGATTCGGTCAGCCCCAGCATTTT
CASSRGFGQPQHF
>12|TRBV7-2|many|.|TRBJ2-7
TGTGCCAGCAGCTTAGGTTCCTCCGAGCAGTACTTC
CASSLGSSEQYF
>14|TRBV6-1|few|TRBD1|TRBJ2-5
TGTGCCAGCAACACCCGGGACAGCCAAGAGACCCAGTACTTC
CASNTRDSQETQYF
>14|TRBV15|few|.|TRBJ2-5
TGTGCCACCAGCAGGAGGGACAAGTTAGAGACCCAGTACTTC
CATSRRDKLETQYF
>12|TRBV12-3/TRBV12-4|few|.|TRBJ2-7
TGTGCCAGCAGTTTATTCGAAAGGCAGCAGTACTTC
CASSLFERQQYF
>15|TRBV5-1|many|.|TRBJ2-7
TGCGCCAGCAGCTTGTTCGGTCTGGTAGGGGACGAGCAGTACTTC
CASSLFGLVGDEQYF
>12|TRBV5-1|few|.|TRBJ2-7
TGCGCCAGCAGTAAGGACAGATACGAGCAGTACTTC
CASSKDRYEQYF
>16|TRBV6-2/TRBV6-3|few|.|TRBJ1-5
TGTGCCAGCAGTAATGACGGGTTGGGGAGCAATCAGCCCCAGCATTTT
CASSNDGLGSNQPQHF
>11|TRBV3-1|many|TRBD2|TRBJ2-7
TGTGCCAGCAGCCGACTAGCGGAGCAGTACTTC
CASSRLAEQYF
>13|TRBV3-1|.|.|TRBJ2-5
TGTGCCAGCAGCCAGGGGCAGCGGGAGACCCAGTACTTC
CASSQGQRETQYF
>14|TRBV3-1|.|.|TRBJ1-5
TGTGCCAGCAGTCCGACCGTTGACAATCAGCCCCAGCATTTT
CASSPTVDNQPQHF
>17|TRBV5-4|many|.|TRBJ2-5
TGTGCCAGCAGCTTGGCCAGAGGAGGGGATTCGGGAGAGACCCAGTACTTC
CASSLARGGDSGETQYF
>16|TRBV20-1|.|.|TRBJ2-7
TGCAGTGCCCAAAAGGGAGGCAGAACACAGGTCTACGAGCAGTACTTC
CSAQKGGRTQVYEQYF
>14|TRBV6-1|.|.|TRBJ1-4
TGTGCCAGCAGCGACAGGTCAACTAATGAAAAACTGTTTTTT
CASSDRSTNEKLFF
>17|TRBV4-2|many|TRBD1|TRBJ1-5
TGTGCCAGCAGCCAAGATCTCCCGACAGGGATCAGGGAGCCCCAGCATTTT
CASSQDLPTGIREPQHF
>12|TRBV7-8|many|.|TRBJ2-2
TGTGCCAGCCCTACCCTGGCCGGGGAGCTGTTTTTT
CASPTLAGELFF
>13|TRBV29-1|.|.|TRBJ2-5
TGCAGCGCCCTACTCAGGGGCGGTGAGACCCAGTACTTC
CSALLRGGETQYF